The 17 T cell receptor beta chains below come from one sample, sequenced in a study of T-cell reconstitution after alpha-beta-depleted transplantation in children. It was with unique molecular identifiers that the TCRbeta library was prepared. TCRdb analysed the PCR reads with MiXCR anew, one entry per CDR3 protein. The sample includes 500,000 to 600,000 distinct CDR3 sequences, around 18% of them seen just once. Sequenced here: PBMCs from the stem cell graft donor, sampled from the stem cell graft. The origin of the receptors is a human donor who donated a stem cell graft to a child with acute lymphoblastic leukemia.

This clonotype was observed a handful of times. The V and J genes are TRBV29-1 and TRBJ1-2, with D possibly being TRBD1 (6 bases). V lost 5 bases, J lost 2 bases, and 9 bases lay in between. Per the germline V gene, CDR1 is SQVTM and CDR2 is ANQGSEA. The length of the CDR3 is 12 residues. The CDR3 DNA reads TGCAGCGTTCGGGGGGGCAACTATGGCTACACCTTC. It is translated as CSVRGGNYGYTF.

The V call is TRBV27, the J call TRBJ2-1, with 10 positions matching TRBD2. This CDR3 spans 14 amino acids. V gave up 5 bases and J gave up 10 bases; unmatched junction bases: 8. CDR1 and CDR2 (germline): MNHEY, SMNVEV (reference sequence). As DNA, the CDR3 is TGTGCCAGCAGTATCCTAGCGGGAGCGGGCGAGCAGTTCTTC. Translated, it gives CASSILAGAGEQFF.

The chain has TRBV15 and TRBJ2-3, with TRBD2 matching over 13 bases. Germline values: CDR1 LNHNV, CDR2 YYDKDF (reference sequence). The CDR3 sequence is 17 residues long. V lost 0 bases, J lost 2 bases, and 2 bases stayed unmatched. The CDR3 loop is CATSREGLAGITDTQYF. The DNA of the CDR3 is TGTGCCACCAGCAGAGAGGGACTAGCGGGGATCACAGATACGCAGTATTTT.

This clonotype was seen only a few times. The CDR3 sequence: CASSEANSQETQYF. The CDR3 DNA is TGTGCCAGCAGTGAAGCCAACAGCCAAGAGACCCAGTACTTC. The rearrangement links TRBV2 to TRBJ2-5; D ambiguous. CDR1 SNHLY and CDR2 FYNNEI come from the germline V gene. CDR3 size: 14 residues. The ends were cut back, 0 bases at V and 1 base at J, with 6 bases in the middle.

V is TRBV3-1 and J is TRBJ2-7, with TRBD1 as a possible D gene (6 bases). This CDR3 is built from 15 residues. V was cut by 4 bases and J by 0 bases, with 13 bases left in between. The germline gives CDR1 LGHDT, CDR2 YNNKEL (reference sequence). The CDR3 DNA reads TGTGCCAGCAGCCTCTTCCCGGACAGCTCCTACGAGCAGTACTTC. Translating it yields CASSLFPDSSYEQYF.

This clonotype was observed a handful of times. The CDR3 nucleotides read TGCGCCAGCAGCCTCTTGGGGGGCAGGGGATCCTACGAGCAGTACTTC. Its translation: CASSLLGGRGSYEQYF. This chain uses TRBV4-1 with TRBJ2-7, with D perhaps matching TRBD1 or TRBD2 (6 bases each). Trimming shortened V by 4 bases and J by 1 base, and 17 bases separated the two germline ends. The CDR3 loop spans 16 amino acids. Germline CDR1 reads MGHRA; CDR2 reads YSYEKL.

This clonotype was seen a few times. The chain is built from TRBV2 and TRBJ2-5; no definite D call. Trimming cost V 8 bases and J 2 bases, with 6 bases left between them. CDR3 length equals 11 residues. Germline CDR1 SNHLY, CDR2 FYNNEI. The CDR3 DNA sequence: TGTGCCAGCGCAGGTCAAGAGACCCAGTACTTC. This sequence encodes CASAGQETQYF. The full variable domain, its missing parts supplied by reference TRBV2 and TRBJ2-5, is EPEVTQTPSHQVTQMGQEVILRCVPISNHLYFYWYRQILGQKVEFLVSFYNNEISEKSEIFDDQFSVERPDGSNFTLKIRSTKLEDSAMYFCASAGQETQYFGPGTRLLVL.

The chain carries TRBV5-5 and TRBJ2-1; 7 bases fit TRBD1. Germline V gene sequence: CDR1 SGHKS, CDR2 YYEKEE (reference sequence). CDR3 length: 17 amino acids. The V segment lost 0 bases and the J segment 0 bases; nucleotides outside the gene matches: 6. CDR3 region: CASSLDRGSSSYNEQFF. As DNA, the CDR3 is TGTGCCAGCAGCTTGGACAGGGGCTCGAGCTCCTACAATGAGCAGTTCTTC.

This clonotype showed up just a few times. The chain joins TRBV5-1 to TRBJ1-2; D remains ambiguous. Germline loops: CDR1 SGHRS, CDR2 YFSETQ. The germline V and J ends were trimmed by 5 bases and 1 base, with 9 bases remaining between them. CDR3 size: 13 residues. CDR3 region: CASSSRNNYGYTF. The DNA of the CDR3 is TGCGCCAGCAGTTCGAGGAATAACTATGGCTACACCTTC. Using reference TRBV5-1 and TRBJ1-2 for the parts outside the CDR3, the full variable domain is KAGVTQTPRYLIKTRGQQVTLSCSPISGHRSVSWYQQTPGQGLQFLFEYFSETQRNKGNFPGRFSGRQFSNSRSEMNVSTLELGDSALYLCASSSRNNYGYTFGSGTRLTVV.

This clonotype was seen more than once but under ten times. This sequence joins TRBV14 and TRBJ2-1, with TRBD2 matching over 7 bases. The CDR3 covers 17 residues. The ends lost 3 bases at V and 4 bases at J; junction bases unmatched: 12. CDR1 and CDR2 (germline): SGHDN, FVKESK. CDR3 sequence reads: CASSQVLGGGPYNEQFF. The CDR3 nucleotides read TGTGCCAGCAGCCAGGTCCTGGGCGGGGGACCGTACAATGAGCAGTTCTTC.

This clonotype was observed a few times. J is TRBJ2-1 and V is TRBV30; possibly TRBD2 for D (6 bases). The V gene's germline CDR1 is GTSNPN and CDR2 SVGIG (reference sequence). The CDR3 length is 13 residues. Trimming took off 3 bases at V and 9 bases at J, with 15 bases between the two ends. This CDR3 reads CAWRGGEGGEQFF. The CDR3, as DNA: TGTGCCTGGAGGGGAGGAGAAGGAGGTGAGCAGTTCTTC.

The chain recombines TRBV6-5 with TRBJ1-6; D remains ambiguous. The CDR3 extends over 11 amino acids. V lost 8 bases to trimming and J lost 10 bases, with 9 bases between them. From germline, CDR1 is MNHEY and CDR2 SVGAGI. The CDR3 DNA is TGTGCCAGCGGGCTATCCTCACCCCTCCACTTT. The encoded protein is CASGLSSPLHF.

The chain uses TRBV21-1 and TRBJ2-7; TRBD2, the table's D call, lacks a check against the DNA. TRBV21-1 is a recognized pseudogene. CDR3 size: 13 residues. Here the CDR3 reads CASSKTAEGEQYF. The CDR3 DNA follows: TGTGCCAGCAGCAAAACGGCGGAGGGGGAGCAGTACTTC.

The chain is built from TRBV25-1 and TRBJ2-2, with 7 bases lining up with TRBD2. After removal of 1 base from V and 4 bases from J, the junction contained 6 bases not matched to a gene. CDR3 size: 16 residues. The V gene's germline CDR1 is MGHDK and CDR2 SYGVNS. The CDR3 region is CASSEWGSGRTGELFF. CDR3 in DNA: TGTGCCAGCAGTGAATGGGGTAGCGGGCGCACCGGGGAGCTGTTTTTT.

This chain connects TRBV7-9 to TRBJ2-1, with TRBD1 matching 10 bases. The germline V gene has CDR1 SEHNR and CDR2 FQNEAQ (reference sequence). The CDR3 is 16 amino acids. The ends lost 0 bases at V and 7 bases at J; junction bases unmatched: 6. The CDR3: CASSLAGTGANNEQFF. For the CDR3, the DNA is TGTGCCAGCAGCTTAGCCGGGACAGGGGCGAATAATGAGCAGTTCTTC.

This rearrangement joins TRBV7-3 to TRBJ1-2; a weak D match, TRBD1 (6 bases). The ends were cut back, 4 bases at V and 4 bases at J, with 13 bases in the middle. CDR3 length: 14 amino acids. Germline lookup yields CDR1 SGHTA and CDR2 FQGTGA. As DNA, the CDR3 is TGTGCCAGCAGCTGGGACATTTCAGGCTATGGCTACACCTTC. This gives the protein CASSWDISGYGYTF.

In its sample, this clonotype was seen a few times. The chain has TRBV27 and TRBJ2-1, with D perhaps TRBD1 (6 bases). Trimming took off 1 base at V and 8 bases at J, with 9 bases between the two ends. Germline lookup yields CDR1 MNHEY and CDR2 SMNVEV (reference sequence). The CDR3 runs 13 residues. Here the CDR3 reads CASSLFRGHEQFF. The CDR3 DNA follows: TGTGCCAGCAGTTTATTCAGGGGTCATGAGCAGTTCTTC.